This TCR beta chain emerged from a study of blood T cell repertoires in COVID-19. About the study: There were acute and convalescent COVID-19 samples, and they came from the United States, Italy and Spain. Sample material is recorded as cDNA or gDNA derived from T cells, B-cell-depleted T cells, or PBMCs.

Germline lookup yields CDR1 LGHNA and CDR2 YNFKEQ. Unmatched junction bases numbered 5, after V lost 6 bases and J lost 0 bases. The length of the CDR3 is 15 residues. Authors' processing steps: The authors estimated nucleated cell counts from reference gene primer amplification. TCRdb's table, derived via immunoSEQ multiplex PCR, lists solely in-frame clones and lacks some. The DNA gave D and trimming, while V, J and clone size come from that table. Here the sample spans fewer than 300,000 clones, over 80% being singletons. The sample was peripheral blood. The sequence was collected from a woman aged 50 to 60 with COVID-19, enrolled during active disease. The rearrangement links TRBV4-2 to TRBJ2-1; 7 nucleotides agree with TRBD1. The chain's CDR3 is CASRRGQSSYNEQFF. The CDR3 nucleotides are TGTGCCAGCAGGAGGGGACAGAGCTCCTACAATGAGCAGTTCTTC.